This T cell receptor beta chain was found in a study of cytomegalovirus exposure and HLA in healthy donors. Primers: 60 Vbeta forward and 13 Jbeta reverse. Sequencing was performed with immunoSEQ multiplex PCR; in TCRdb, only in-frame clones are kept and a portion is missing. The top ten hold 5.8% of the sample, which has approximately 130,000 clones, under 85% seen once. Regarding this clone: Its specificity is unknown.

General study results and limits: Some TCR beta chains (roughly 160 of them) were listed as cytomegalovirus-associated.

The trim removed 4 bases at V and 5 bases at J, leaving 7 bases unmatched. The V gene's germline CDR1 is MNHNS and CDR2 SASEGT. The length of the CDR3 is 15 residues. The sequenced material came from PBMCs. The chain joins TRBV6-1 to TRBJ2-4; 8 bases fit TRBD1. This clonotype originated in a young man in good health and CMV-seropositive. The CDR3 loop is CASSVSSTGENIQYF. The CDR3 nucleotides read TGTGCCAGCAGTGTCTCCTCGACAGGGGAAAACATTCAGTACTTC.